The rows below give T cell receptor beta chains drawn from one sample of a study of T-cell reconstitution after alpha-beta-depleted transplantation in children. One entry per CDR3 protein, called by TCRdb with MiXCR from the PCR reads. This sample yields roughly 590,000 distinct CDR3 sequences, of which approximately 16% are seen a single time; approximately 1% belongs to the top ten. The sequencing here drew on PBMCs from the stem cell graft donor, taken from the stem cell graft. These receptor sequences come from a human donor who donated a stem cell graft to a child with acute myeloid leukemia. Both conserved end residues are trimmed from each CDR3. A D gene is named only where the DNA matches it firmly. Size tells how often a clone was seen (once, few, many) or the class of an expanded clone, and some rows leave it out.

size: few
V: TRBV5-4
length: 17
J: TRBJ2-4
D: .
CDR3: ASSLVWGRGGLAKNIQY

size: few
V: TRBV9
length: 13
J: TRBJ2-2
D: .
CDR3: ASSVRGRGAGELF

size: many
V: TRBV20-1
length: 14
J: TRBJ2-1
D: TRBD2
CDR3: SARGVRGGRLNEQF

size: .
V: TRBV5-6
length: 12
J: TRBJ2-5
D: .
CDR3: ASSAGPGAETQY

size: .
V: TRBV25-1
length: 13
J: TRBJ1-2
D: .
CDR3: ASRNGPSPNYGYT

size: few
V: TRBV6-1
length: 13
J: TRBJ2-3
D: .
CDR3: ASEREGHGSDTQY

size: many
V: TRBV12-3/TRBV12-4
length: 12
J: TRBJ2-7
D: TRBD1
CDR3: ASSSRTGGDEQY

size: .
V: TRBV20-1
length: 11
J: TRBJ1-5
D: TRBD1
CDR3: SGTGQPNQPQH

size: many
V: TRBV20-1
length: 12
J: TRBJ2-7
D: .
CDR3: SARGGQAEVEQY

size: many
V: TRBV29-1
length: 9
J: TRBJ2-1
D: .
CDR3: SVDPGNEQF

size: few
V: TRBV29-1
length: 10
J: TRBJ1-1
D: .
CDR3: SAGWKSTEAF

size: .
V: TRBV18
length: 11
J: TRBJ1-3
D: .
CDR3: ASSPPTGNTIY

size: many
V: TRBV20-1
length: 10
J: TRBJ2-2
D: .
CDR3: SAMANTGELF

size: .
V: TRBV7-2
length: 13
J: TRBJ2-7
D: TRBD1
CDR3: ASSRGTGGAYEQY

size: few
V: TRBV7-9
length: 13
J: TRBJ1-1
D: .
CDR3: ASSLINRANTEAF

size: many
V: TRBV7-2
length: 13
J: TRBJ2-1
D: TRBD2
CDR3: ASSLTSGGGNEQF

size: many
V: TRBV20-1
length: 12
J: TRBJ1-6
D: .
CDR3: SGKVAAGNSPLH

size: few
V: TRBV12-3/TRBV12-4
length: 10
J: TRBJ1-2
D: .
CDR3: ASSRRNYGYT

size: .
V: TRBV5-6
length: 12
J: TRBJ2-1
D: .
CDR3: ASIPEGGVNEQF

size: many
V: TRBV12-3/TRBV12-4
length: 13
J: TRBJ2-1
D: .
CDR3: ASSLQAGSSREQF

size: few
V: TRBV24-1
length: 12
J: TRBJ2-5
D: .
CDR3: ATSAWGELETQY

size: .
V: TRBV15
length: 14
J: TRBJ2-3
D: TRBD2
CDR3: ATSRARGADTDTQY

size: few
V: TRBV18
length: 18
J: TRBJ2-1
D: .
CDR3: ASLALRGFTASSSYNEQF

size: many
V: TRBV20-1
length: 12
J: TRBJ2-3
D: .
CDR3: SATHGELTDTQY

size: many
V: TRBV20-1
length: 14
J: TRBJ2-2
D: .
CDR3: SARPDRRYNTGELF

size: few
V: TRBV15
length: 14
J: TRBJ2-5
D: .
CDR3: ATSRGSRTYQETQY

size: few
V: TRBV20-1
length: 14
J: TRBJ1-5
D: TRBD1
CDR3: SAAEGTGISNQPQH

size: few
V: TRBV4-3
length: 14
J: TRBJ2-1
D: .
CDR3: ASSPGTSATYNEQF

size: few
V: TRBV24-1
length: 12
J: TRBJ1-1
D: TRBD1
CDR3: ATSAGGQDTEAF

size: many
V: TRBV9
length: 13
J: TRBJ1-1
D: TRBD1
CDR3: ASSLGQGALEEAF

size: .
V: TRBV6-2/TRBV6-3
length: 12
J: TRBJ2-5
D: TRBD1
CDR3: ASTWDRGRETQY

size: .
V: TRBV12-3/TRBV12-4
length: 13
J: TRBJ2-1
D: TRBD2
CDR3: ASRGLAGGYNEQF

size: many
V: TRBV7-3
length: 12
J: TRBJ2-3
D: .
CDR3: ASSLMGGTDTQY

size: many
V: TRBV29-1
length: 9
J: TRBJ2-3
D: .
CDR3: SVSPGHTQY

size: many
V: TRBV20-1
length: 11
J: TRBJ2-1
D: TRBD2
CDR3: IAFLAGYNEQF

size: .
V: TRBV7-9
length: 11
J: TRBJ1-4
D: .
CDR3: ASSLKGNEKLF

size: many
V: TRBV20-1
length: 10
J: TRBJ1-2
D: .
CDR3: SARAGDYGYT